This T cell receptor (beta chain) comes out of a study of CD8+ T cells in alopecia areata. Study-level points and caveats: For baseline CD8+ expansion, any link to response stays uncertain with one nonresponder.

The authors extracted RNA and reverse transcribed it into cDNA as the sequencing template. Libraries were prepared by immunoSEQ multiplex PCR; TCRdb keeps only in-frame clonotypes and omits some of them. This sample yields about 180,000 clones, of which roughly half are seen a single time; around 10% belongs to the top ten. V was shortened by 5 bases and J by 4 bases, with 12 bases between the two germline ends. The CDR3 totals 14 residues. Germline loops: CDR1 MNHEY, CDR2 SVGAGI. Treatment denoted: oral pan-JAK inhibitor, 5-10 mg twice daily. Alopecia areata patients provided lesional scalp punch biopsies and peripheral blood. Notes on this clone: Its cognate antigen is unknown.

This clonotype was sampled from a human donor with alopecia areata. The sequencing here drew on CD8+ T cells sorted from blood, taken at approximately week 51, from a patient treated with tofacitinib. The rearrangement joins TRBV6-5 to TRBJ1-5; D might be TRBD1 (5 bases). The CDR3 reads CASSLGVGNQPQHF. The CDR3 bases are TGTGCCAGCAGTCTGGGGGTAGGGAATCAGCCCCAGCATTTT.